These T cell receptor beta chains were read from a single sample in a study of T cells in Graves' hyperthyroidism and ophthalmopathy. TCRdb redid the calling of the multiplex PCR reads with MiXCR, one entry per CDR3 protein. The sample shows roughly 380,000 distinct CDR3 sequences, about 15% of them seen only once. Sequenced input: blood. The receptor set was obtained from a woman aged 55-70 years with Graves' hyperthyroidism. CDR3s include the opening cysteine and the closing phenylalanine or tryptophan. A D gene is named only where the DNA matches it firmly. Rows give clone size only sometimes, using once, few, many, or a class for an expanded clone.

v_call: TRBV12-3/TRBV12-4; d_call: TRBD2; j_call: TRBJ2-3; clone_size: many; cdr3_aa: CASSLGSSGADTQYF; cdr3_nt: TGTGCCAGCAGTTTAGGCTCTAGCGGGGCAGATACGCAGTATTTT
v_call: TRBV20-1; d_call: -; j_call: TRBJ1-1; clone_size: many; cdr3_aa: CSASWQLNTEAFF; cdr3_nt: TGCAGTGCTAGTTGGCAGCTGAACACTGAAGCTTTCTTT
v_call: TRBV5-1; d_call: -; j_call: TRBJ1-2; clone_size: few; cdr3_aa: CASSFLIGANYGYTF; cdr3_nt: TGCGCCAGCAGCTTTTTGATTGGGGCTAACTATGGCTACACCTTC
v_call: TRBV7-9; d_call: -; j_call: TRBJ1-1; clone_size: many; cdr3_aa: CASSMGSTEAFF; cdr3_nt: TGTGCCAGCAGCATGGGGAGCACTGAAGCTTTCTTT
v_call: TRBV30; d_call: -; j_call: TRBJ1-1; clone_size: many; cdr3_aa: CAWSLGTEAFF; cdr3_nt: TGTGCCTGGAGTCTAGGGACTGAAGCTTTCTTT
v_call: TRBV18; d_call: -; j_call: TRBJ2-2; clone_size: many; cdr3_aa: CASSPPAGDGELFF; cdr3_nt: TGTGCCAGCTCACCACCGGCTGGGGACGGGGAGCTGTTTTTT
v_call: TRBV11-2; d_call: -; j_call: TRBJ2-7; clone_size: many; cdr3_aa: CASSSSVGRSLTYEQYF; cdr3_nt: TGTGCCAGCAGCTCCTCGGTAGGACGAAGTTTAACCTACGAGCAGTACTTC
v_call: TRBV4-1; d_call: TRBD2; j_call: TRBJ2-2; clone_size: -; cdr3_aa: CASSQDLGLAGSGELFF; cdr3_nt: TGCGCCAGCAGCCAAGATTTGGGACTAGCGGGATCCGGGGAGCTGTTTTTT
v_call: TRBV12-3/TRBV12-4; d_call: -; j_call: TRBJ2-5; clone_size: many; cdr3_aa: CASSLVRDSETQYF; cdr3_nt: TGTGCCAGCAGTTTAGTTAGGGATTCGGAGACCCAGTACTTC
v_call: TRBV5-1; d_call: TRBD2; j_call: TRBJ2-1; clone_size: many; cdr3_aa: CASRDPGGLPSLTNEQFF; cdr3_nt: TGCGCCAGCAGAGACCCGGGAGGGCTCCCATCACTTACCAATGAGCAGTTCTTC
v_call: TRBV5-1; d_call: TRBD2; j_call: TRBJ2-1; clone_size: many; cdr3_aa: CASSLLAGDEDEQFF; cdr3_nt: TGCGCCAGCAGCTTACTAGCGGGAGATGAGGATGAGCAGTTCTTC
v_call: TRBV5-1; d_call: -; j_call: TRBJ1-2; clone_size: many; cdr3_aa: CASSLHGGDYGYTF; cdr3_nt: TGCGCCAGCAGCTTGCACGGGGGCGACTATGGCTACACCTTC
v_call: TRBV6-1; d_call: TRBD1; j_call: TRBJ2-7; clone_size: -; cdr3_aa: CASHSGDRAYEQYF; cdr3_nt: TGTGCCAGCCATTCCGGGGACAGGGCCTACGAGCAGTACTTC
v_call: TRBV5-1; d_call: -; j_call: TRBJ1-3; clone_size: few; cdr3_aa: CASSSNTGFGNTIYF; cdr3_nt: TGCGCCAGCAGCTCGAATACAGGGTTTGGAAACACCATATATTTT
v_call: TRBV10-3; d_call: TRBD1; j_call: TRBJ2-7; clone_size: -; cdr3_aa: CAIRQGGDEQYF; cdr3_nt: TGTGCCATCCGACAGGGGGGGGACGAGCAGTACTTC
v_call: TRBV2; d_call: -; j_call: TRBJ1-5; clone_size: many; cdr3_aa: CASSVPEYSNQPQHF; cdr3_nt: TGTGCCAGCAGTGTCCCTGAATATAGCAATCAGCCCCAGCATTTT
v_call: TRBV2; d_call: -; j_call: TRBJ1-5; clone_size: many; cdr3_aa: CASSLDGDQPQHF; cdr3_nt: TGTGCCAGCAGTCTTGACGGCGATCAGCCCCAGCATTTT
v_call: TRBV20-1; d_call: -; j_call: TRBJ1-5; clone_size: -; cdr3_aa: CSARGGWTGGRPQHF; cdr3_nt: TGCAGTGCTAGGGGCGGATGGACGGGGGGTCGGCCCCAGCATTTT
v_call: TRBV28; d_call: TRBD1; j_call: TRBJ2-5; clone_size: many; cdr3_aa: CASSSPTGAKTQYF; cdr3_nt: TGTGCCAGCAGTTCTCCGACAGGGGCGAAGACCCAGTACTTC
v_call: TRBV20-1; d_call: TRBD2; j_call: TRBJ2-4; clone_size: many; cdr3_aa: CSARDRREGNIQYF; cdr3_nt: TGCAGTGCTAGAGATCGCAGGGAGGGAAACATTCAGTACTTC
v_call: TRBV29-1; d_call: TRBD1; j_call: TRBJ2-3; clone_size: many; cdr3_aa: CSVAGGQGVTQYF; cdr3_nt: TGCAGCGTTGCGGGGGGACAGGGGGTAACGCAGTATTTT
v_call: TRBV9; d_call: TRBD2; j_call: TRBJ2-2; clone_size: once; cdr3_aa: CASTPSGRAVTGELFF; cdr3_nt: TGTGCCAGCACCCCTAGCGGGAGAGCGGTCACCGGGGAGCTGTTTTTT
v_call: TRBV19; d_call: TRBD1; j_call: TRBJ2-7; clone_size: few; cdr3_aa: CASSIWQGAPEQYF; cdr3_nt: TGTGCCAGTAGTATTTGGCAGGGGGCGCCTGAGCAGTACTTC
v_call: TRBV3-1; d_call: -; j_call: TRBJ1-1; clone_size: few; cdr3_aa: CASSPLGRGEAFF; cdr3_nt: TGTGCCAGCAGCCCCCTGGGGCGGGGTGAAGCTTTCTTT
v_call: TRBV3-1; d_call: -; j_call: TRBJ2-2; clone_size: few; cdr3_aa: CASRRGPTLNTGELFF; cdr3_nt: TGTGCCAGCAGGCGCGGCCCTACGTTGAACACCGGGGAGCTGTTTTTT
v_call: TRBV27; d_call: -; j_call: TRBJ1-5; clone_size: few; cdr3_aa: CASRTSNQPQHF; cdr3_nt: TGTGCCAGCAGAACTAGCAATCAGCCCCAGCATTTT
v_call: TRBV5-4; d_call: TRBD1; j_call: TRBJ1-2; clone_size: -; cdr3_aa: CASSLGDRANYGYTF; cdr3_nt: TGTGCCAGCAGCTTGGGTGACAGGGCTAACTATGGCTACACCTTC
v_call: TRBV11-2; d_call: TRBD1; j_call: TRBJ2-3; clone_size: -; cdr3_aa: CASRDPGQGGDTQYF; cdr3_nt: TGTGCCAGCAGGGACCCGGGACAGGGTGGAGATACGCAGTATTTT
v_call: TRBV7-6; d_call: TRBD2; j_call: TRBJ2-3; clone_size: many; cdr3_aa: CASSAEVASGITDTQYF; cdr3_nt: TGTGCCAGCAGCGCTGAGGTCGCAAGCGGGATTACAGATACGCAGTATTTT
v_call: TRBV3-1; d_call: -; j_call: TRBJ2-7; clone_size: few; cdr3_aa: CASSQDAGFTYEQYF; cdr3_nt: TGTGCCAGCAGCCAAGACGCAGGGTTCACCTACGAGCAGTACTTC
v_call: TRBV4-1; d_call: TRBD2; j_call: TRBJ2-5; clone_size: -; cdr3_aa: CASSRTTLPRLAGGGETQYF; cdr3_nt: TGCGCCAGCAGCCGAACGACACTGCCGAGACTAGCGGGAGGCGGTGAGACCCAGTACTTC
v_call: TRBV12-3/TRBV12-4; d_call: TRBD2; j_call: TRBJ2-2; clone_size: many; cdr3_aa: CASRGLAGFGELFF; cdr3_nt: TGTGCCAGCAGGGGACTAGCGGGCTTCGGGGAGCTGTTTTTT
v_call: TRBV12-3/TRBV12-4; d_call: -; j_call: TRBJ2-3; clone_size: -; cdr3_aa: CASTLSGTDTQYF; cdr3_nt: TGTGCCAGCACCCTGAGTGGGACAGATACGCAGTATTTT
v_call: TRBV4-2; d_call: -; j_call: TRBJ2-5; clone_size: once; cdr3_aa: CASSQGSALQQETQYF; cdr3_nt: TGTGCCAGCAGCCAAGGGTCAGCCCTCCAACAAGAGACCCAGTACTTC
v_call: TRBV12-3/TRBV12-4; d_call: TRBD1; j_call: TRBJ1-5; clone_size: few; cdr3_aa: CASSSPQTYTGARESNQPQHF; cdr3_nt: TGTGCCAGCAGCTCCCCACAGACTTACACAGGGGCGCGGGAGAGCAATCAGCCCCAGCATTTT
v_call: TRBV27; d_call: -; j_call: TRBJ1-2; clone_size: many; cdr3_aa: CASSPGGGDGYGYTF; cdr3_nt: TGTGCCAGCAGTCCTGGGGGGGGTGACGGCTATGGCTACACCTTC
v_call: TRBV7-9; d_call: -; j_call: TRBJ2-1; clone_size: -; cdr3_aa: CASRGAGDEQFF; cdr3_nt: TGTGCCAGCAGGGGAGCAGGGGATGAGCAGTTCTTC
v_call: TRBV6-1; d_call: TRBD2; j_call: TRBJ2-3; clone_size: many; cdr3_aa: CASSGALAGEWTDTQYF; cdr3_nt: TGTGCCAGCAGTGGGGCCCTAGCGGGAGAGTGGACAGATACGCAGTATTTT
v_call: TRBV10-3; d_call: -; j_call: TRBJ2-2; clone_size: many; cdr3_aa: CAITNVPKLNTGELFF; cdr3_nt: TGTGCCATCACCAACGTACCCAAACTCAACACCGGGGAGCTGTTTTTT
v_call: TRBV5-1; d_call: -; j_call: TRBJ2-2; clone_size: few; cdr3_aa: CASSDPGELFF; cdr3_nt: TGCGCCAGCTCAGACCCCGGGGAGCTGTTTTTT
v_call: TRBV5-1; d_call: TRBD1; j_call: TRBJ2-7; clone_size: many; cdr3_aa: CASSTGQGEDEQYF; cdr3_nt: TGCGCCAGCAGCACGGGACAGGGGGAGGACGAGCAGTACTTC